These 31 T cell receptor beta chains came from one sample sequenced in a study of blood T cell repertoires in COVID-19. Produced via immunoSEQ multiplex PCR; TCRdb's table is partial and in-frame only. The sample has some 150,000 clones, around 83% seen once. The sequencing input was PBMCs or T cells enriched from blood (not recorded which). These receptors came from a woman aged 45-59 years in a cohort exposed to, infected with or recovered from COVID-19 (not recorded which).

The chain recombines TRBV5-1 with TRBJ2-3, with D tentatively TRBD2 (6 bases). This CDR3 is built from 15 residues. CDR1 is SGHRS, CDR2 YFSETQ, per germline. Trimming removed 2 bases at V and 0 bases at J, with 10 bases between. CDR3 sequence (DNA): TGCGCCAGCAGCTTTATTGCGGGAAGCACAGATACGCAGTATTTT. It codes for CASSFIAGSTDTQYF.

V gene TRBV5-1 combines with J gene TRBJ1-1, with D possibly matching TRBD1 (6 bases). Trimming shortened V by 0 bases and J by 8 bases, and 14 bases separated the two germline ends. There are 14 residues in the CDR3. Germline V gene data show CDR1 as SGHRS and CDR2 as YFSETQ. The CDR3 here is CASSLGSGVFEAFF. The CDR3 DNA reads TGCGCCAGCAGCTTGGGATCAGGGGTCTTCGAAGCTTTCTTT.

This rearrangement joins TRBV29-1 to TRBJ1-2, with a possible D match to TRBD1 (5 bases). V was pared by 6 bases and J by 5 bases, with 10 bases between. The CDR3 totals 11 residues. The V gene's germline CDR1 is SQVTM and CDR2 ANQGSEA. CDR3 sequence: CSVPDTYGYTF. The CDR3 DNA sequence: TGCAGCGTCCCGGACACTTATGGCTACACCTTC.

V gene TRBV7-2 combines with J gene TRBJ1-4, with no clear D. The V end was cut by 5 bases, the J end by 3 bases, with 22 bases between. CDR3 length: 18 residues. Germline V CDR1 and CDR2: SGHTA, FQGNSA. This chain's CDR3 is CASSLLGRERPPNEKLFF. The DNA for the CDR3 is TGTGCCAGCAGCCTGTTAGGGCGGGAAAGGCCTCCTAATGAAAAACTGTTTTTT.

The chain uses TRBV21-1 and TRBJ2-5; the table assigns TRBD2, which was not confirmed against the DNA. TRBV21-1 is listed as a pseudogene. The CDR3 has 18 amino acids. The CDR3 reads CASSKTVRASGSGETQYF. The CDR3 nucleotides are TGTGCCAGCAGCAAAACGGTTCGGGCTAGCGGGAGCGGAGAGACCCAGTACTTC.

V usage is TRBV7-9 and J usage is TRBJ2-7; TRBD2 agrees at 7 bases. J lost 0 bases, V lost 5 bases, and 16 bases had no gene match. Germline V gene data show CDR1 as SEHNR and CDR2 as FQNEAQ (reference sequence). This CDR3 has 18 amino acids. The CDR3 loop is CASSPREILAASSYEQYF. The CDR3 DNA sequence: TGTGCCAGCAGCCCCCGAGAAATTCTAGCGGCGAGCTCCTACGAGCAGTACTTC. The variable domain in full, completed from reference TRBV7-9 and TRBJ2-7, reads DTGVSQNPRHKITKRGQNVTFRCDPISEHNRLYWYRQTLGQGPEFLTYFQNEAQLEKSRLLSDRFSAERPKGSFSTLEIQRTEQGDSAMYLCASSPREILAASSYEQYFGPGTRLTVT.

The V gene is TRBV10-3, the J gene TRBJ1-1, with 9 bases matching TRBD1. V shed 6 bases, J shed 0 bases, and the junction held 14 bases outside the gene matches. The germline V gene encodes CDR1 ENHRY and CDR2 SYGVKD. CDR3 size: 18 residues. CDR3 residues: CAISGPGTGIDMNTEAFF. DNA of the CDR3: TGTGCCATCAGCGGTCCCGGGACAGGGATTGATATGAACACTGAAGCTTTCTTT.

The genes are TRBV29-1 and TRBJ1-1; possible D gene TRBD1, 6 bases. CDR1 is SQVTM, CDR2 ANQGSEA, per germline. V was clipped by 6 bases and J by 0 bases, with 11 bases between them. This CDR3 contains 13 residues. The CDR3 DNA sequence: TGCAGCGTCCGACAGGAGATGAACACTGAAGCTTTCTTT. Translation gives CSVRQEMNTEAFF.

This clone was counted only a few times. This chain connects TRBV5-5 to TRBJ2-5; D perhaps matches TRBD2 (6 bases). Per germline, CDR1 SGHKS and CDR2 YYEKEE (reference sequence). The CDR3 totals 13 residues. Deletions cut 4 bases from V and 3 bases from J, with 10 bases between. CDR3: CASSPSAEETQYF. CDR3 DNA sequence: TGTGCCAGCAGCCCTAGCGCTGAAGAGACCCAGTACTTC.

This clone was recorded a few times. The J gene is TRBJ1-5, the V gene TRBV30; 8 bases are shared with TRBD1. The ends lost 5 bases at V and 5 bases at J; junction bases unmatched: 5. The CDR3 contains 13 residues. Germline lookup yields CDR1 GTSNPN and CDR2 SVGIG (reference sequence). The CDR3, as DNA: TGTGCCTGGGGACAGGGCTATCATCAGCCCCAGCATTTT. It translates to CAWGQGYHQPQHF.

The V and J genes are TRBV24-1 and TRBJ2-2; D remains ambiguous. The V and J ends lost 5 bases and 0 bases respectively, with 9 bases between them. The V gene's germline CDR1 is KGHDR and CDR2 SFDVKD. The CDR3 consists of 15 residues. The CDR3 DNA sequence: TGTGCCACCAGTGTCGGGTCGGCGAACACCGGGGAGCTGTTTTTT. It specifies CATSVGSANTGELFF.

The chain couples TRBV4-1 to TRBJ1-3; D perhaps matches TRBD1 (5 bases). Germline CDR1 MGHRA, CDR2 YSYEKL. The V end lost 3 bases, the J end lost 2 bases, and 17 bases lay between the germline ends. There are 17 residues in the CDR3. The CDR3, as DNA: TGCGCCAGCAGCCAGGACGGTACGGCAGGGACTGGAAACACCATATATTTT. It encodes CASSQDGTAGTGNTIYF.

The genes are TRBV2 and TRBJ2-7, with 8 bases identical to TRBD1. The CDR3 is 16 amino acids. The germline gives CDR1 SNHLY, CDR2 FYNNEI. J lost 2 bases, V lost 5 bases, and 11 bases had no gene match. CDR3: CASSKLPGQATYEQYF. The CDR3 DNA is TGTGCCAGCAGTAAACTCCCGGGACAGGCTACCTACGAGCAGTACTTC. The full variable domain, rest sourced from reference TRBV2 and TRBJ2-7, is EPEVTQTPSHQVTQMGQEVILRCVPISNHLYFYWYRQILGQKVEFLVSFYNNEISEKSEIFDDQFSVERPDGSNFTLKIRSTKLEDSAMYFCASSKLPGQATYEQYFGPGTRLTVT.

The chain links TRBV28 to TRBJ1-4, with D possibly TRBD1 on 6 matching bases. The CDR3 consists of 17 residues. Trimming took off 4 bases at V and 4 bases at J, with 19 bases between the two ends. CDR1 and CDR2 from the germline V gene are MDHEN and SYDVKM. The CDR3 DNA is TGTGCCAGCAGTTCCGAGACTACAGGGTTGTATAATGAAAAACTGTTTTTT. Its translation: CASSSETTGLYNEKLFF.

The chain joins TRBV6-5 to TRBJ1-5; D is uncertain. The germline V gene has CDR1 MNHEY and CDR2 SVGAGI. The CDR3 runs to 13 residues. V lost 2 bases, J lost 6 bases, and 8 bases lay in between. CDR3 DNA sequence: TGTGCCAGCAGTTACGATCCCGGTCAGCCCCAGCATTTT. The encoded protein is CASSYDPGQPQHF.

V gene TRBV7-9 combines with J gene TRBJ2-3; 9 bases map to TRBD2. Looked up from germline, CDR1 is SEHNR and CDR2 is FQNEAQ (reference sequence). The V gene end was trimmed by 5 bases and the J gene end by 1 base; junction bases not matched to a gene: 1. The CDR3 has 14 residues. CDR3 protein: CASSRTSGTDTQYF. The CDR3 region has the DNA TGTGCCAGCAGCCGGACTAGCGGCACAGATACGCAGTATTTT.

The chain employs TRBV9 and TRBJ1-2; tentative D call: TRBD1 (5 bases). The CDR3 loop spans 15 amino acids. Trimming took 3 bases from V and 8 from J, leaving 20 bases between them. Germline V CDR1 and CDR2: SGDLS, YYNGEE. The chain's CDR3 is CASSARVAGDFGYTF. DNA for the CDR3: TGTGCCAGCAGCGCGCGCGTCGCGGGGGACTTCGGCTACACCTTC.

This sequence joins TRBV6-1 and TRBJ1-2, with a tentative D call TRBD1 (5 bases). This CDR3 comprises 16 residues. Germline V lookup: CDR1 MNHNS, CDR2 SASEGT. The V gene lost 0 bases and the J gene lost 4 bases, with 15 bases spanning the gap. The CDR3 is CASSEAGTGQIYGYTF. The CDR3, as DNA: TGTGCCAGCAGTGAAGCAGGTACAGGCCAAATCTATGGCTACACCTTC.

This clone has only one observation. The rearrangement joins TRBV11-2 to TRBJ1-6; 8 bases line up with TRBD1. Unmatched junction bases numbered 6, after V lost 5 bases and J lost 6 bases. The CDR3 is 15 amino acids. Per germline, CDR1 SGHAT and CDR2 FQNNGV. Written as DNA, the CDR3 is TGTGCCAGCAGCACGGACAGGGTCCGTAATTCACCCCTCCACTTT. The encoded protein is CASSTDRVRNSPLHF.

V gene TRBV25-1 combines with J gene TRBJ1-2; 9 bases match TRBD1. The CDR3 contains 13 residues. With V trimmed by 3 bases and J by 6 bases, 2 bases remained unmatched. The germline gives CDR1 MGHDK, CDR2 SYGVNS. DNA of the CDR3: TGTGCCAGCAGTGATCGACAGGGGGATGGCTACACCTTC. Its protein is CASSDRQGDGYTF.

The rearrangement uses TRBV11-2 and TRBJ2-2, with D perhaps matching TRBD2 (6 bases). CDR3 size: 18 residues. The germline V gene encodes CDR1 SGHAT and CDR2 FQNNGV. V was trimmed by 4 bases and J by 2 bases, leaving 20 bases between them. CDR3 sequence: CASSSGWFTGGNTGELFF. In DNA form, the CDR3 reads TGTGCCAGCAGCTCCGGATGGTTTACCGGGGGAAACACCGGGGAGCTGTTTTTT.

The chain carries TRBV28 and TRBJ2-2; no clear D gene. The V gene's germline CDR1 is MDHEN and CDR2 SYDVKM. The CDR3 covers 14 residues. Trimming cost V 2 bases and J 0 bases, with 4 bases left between them. CDR3 in DNA: TGTGCCAGCAGTTTACCCGCGAACACCGGGGAGCTGTTTTTT. This sequence encodes CASSLPANTGELFF.

This clone appeared a few times. This sequence joins TRBV6-1 and TRBJ2-3; possibly TRBD1 for D (5 bases). Per the germline V gene, CDR1 is MNHNS and CDR2 is SASEGT. The CDR3 extends over 15 amino acids. V lost 0 bases and J 3 bases, leaving 10 bases between the germline ends. CDR3: CASSEAQGITDTQYF. The CDR3, as DNA: TGTGCCAGCAGTGAAGCGCAGGGTATAACAGATACGCAGTATTTT.

The gene calls are TRBV4-2 and TRBJ2-7; 9 bases match TRBD1. Germline CDR1 LGHNA, CDR2 YNFKEQ. The CDR3 extends over 15 amino acids. J was trimmed by 3 bases and V by 1 base; bases with no gene match: 4. CDR3: CASSQVGTGNYEQYF. CDR3 coding DNA: TGTGCCAGCAGCCAAGTCGGGACAGGGAACTACGAGCAGTACTTC.

The gene calls are TRBV29-1 and TRBJ1-6; TRBD1 matches 7 bases. V shed 5 bases, J shed 4 bases, and the junction held 5 bases outside the gene matches. Germline V gene data show CDR1 as SQVTM and CDR2 as ANQGSEA. The CDR3 has 14 amino acids. CDR3 amino acids: CSVSQGRYNSPLHF. In DNA, the CDR3 is TGCAGCGTTTCACAGGGGCGGTATAATTCACCCCTCCACTTT.

This chain connects TRBV27 to TRBJ1-4; TRBD1 aligns across 9 bases. With 2 bases clipped from V and 6 bases from J, the junction kept 4 bases outside the gene matches. CDR3 length: 15 amino acids. Germline assignment: CDR1 MNHEY and CDR2 SMNVEV (reference sequence). The CDR3 region has the DNA TGTGCCAGCAGTTTACTGACAGGGGGAGATGAAAAACTGTTTTTT. It specifies CASSLLTGGDEKLFF.

V and J are TRBV24-1 and TRBJ2-5; 12 bases align to TRBD1. This CDR3 region has 13 residues. Germline CDR1 KGHDR, CDR2 SFDVKD. V was pared by 9 bases and J by 4 bases, with 2 bases of the junction left unmatched. The CDR3 coding sequence is TGTGCCACCGGGACAGGGGGCAGAGAGACCCAGTACTTC. Protein sequence: CATGTGGRETQYF.

This sequence joins TRBV11-2 and TRBJ2-7, with TRBD1 identical over 7 bases. Germline CDR1 reads SGHAT; CDR2 reads FQNNGV. Trimming at V came to 3 bases and at J to 1 base, leaving 3 bases not matched to a gene. The CDR3 is made up of 14 amino acids. In DNA form, the CDR3 reads TGTGCCAGCAGCTTTGAGACAGGGTCCTACGAGCAGTACTTC. It encodes CASSFETGSYEQYF.

For the CDR3, the DNA is TGTGCCAGCAGTGCTATCCGGGACTACTCCTACAATGAGCAGTTCTTC. As protein: CASSAIRDYSYNEQFF. The rearrangement joins TRBV6-1 to TRBJ2-1; 7 bases map to TRBD2. J was trimmed by 0 bases and V by 4 bases; bases with no gene match: 6. CDR1 and CDR2 (germline): MNHNS, SASEGT. This CDR3 has 16 residues.

Turning to this clone: This CDR3 is also generated by other DNA sequences in the sample. This sequence joins TRBV19 and TRBJ2-7; a possible D gene is TRBD1 (5 bases). The CDR3 contains 13 residues. V was trimmed by 3 bases and J by 0 bases, leaving 6 bases between them. Germline CDR1 reads LNHDA; CDR2 reads SQIVND (reference sequence). DNA for the CDR3: TGTGCCAGTAGTATCGACAGCTCCTACGAGCAGTACTTC. Protein product: CASSIDSSYEQYF.

The V gene is TRBV20-1, the J gene TRBJ2-1, with D perhaps matching TRBD1 (5 bases). The germline V gene has CDR1 DFQATT and CDR2 SNEGSKA (reference sequence). V lost 1 base and J 9 bases, leaving 7 bases between the germline ends. CDR3 length equals 11 residues. The CDR3 loop is CSARGGGEQFF. The DNA for the CDR3 is TGCAGTGCTAGAGGGGGCGGTGAGCAGTTCTTC.